This passage covers 26 T cell receptor beta chains from one sample sequenced in a study of identical twins. TCRdb itself ran the 5' RACE reads through MiXCR, one entry per CDR3 protein. The sample shows approximately 600,000 distinct CDR3 sequences, 7.1% of them seen only once. These same records also appear under a second study, on yellow fever vaccine responses in identical twins.

The source material was PBMCs. The receptors derive from a young woman in good health.

The rearrangement joins TRBV7-9 to TRBJ2-1, with 7 bases fitting TRBD1. The CDR3 extends over 14 amino acids. Germline V gene data show CDR1 as SEHNR and CDR2 as FQNEAQ (reference sequence). J lost 3 bases, V lost 11 bases, and 10 bases had no gene match. The CDR3 bases are TGTGCCGGCGATGGACAGGAGAACTACAATGAGCAGTTCTTC. Protein product: CAGDGQENYNEQFF.

As for this clonotype: A much larger clone is a single base away; this may be a read error. This chain connects TRBV29-1 to TRBJ2-5; possibly TRBD1 for D (6 bases). V gave up 0 bases and J gave up 5 bases, with 16 bases separating them. Germline values: CDR1 SQVTM, CDR2 ANQGSEA. This CDR3 is built from 15 residues. The CDR3 DNA follows: TGCAGCGTTGAAGACAGGGGTGGGCGTGGGGAGACCCAGTACTTC. It yields the protein CSVEDRGGRGETQYF.

This clonotype has ten or more counts. The chain carries TRBV12-3 or TRBV12-4 and TRBJ2-5; D remains ambiguous. Trimming removed 2 bases from V and 4 bases from J, with 11 bases in between. This CDR3 has 14 amino acids. CDR3 coding DNA: TGTGCCAGCAGTTTATTTGCAGCCCCAGAGACCCAGTACTTC. It codes for CASSLFAAPETQYF.

This sequence joins TRBV5-1 and TRBJ2-1, with D possibly being TRBD2 (5 bases). There are 13 residues in the CDR3. Trimming took off 4 bases at V and 8 bases at J, with 13 bases between the two ends. Germline V gene data show CDR1 as SGHRS and CDR2 as YFSETQ. The CDR3 region is CASSLVLGYEQFF. The CDR3 nucleotides read TGCGCCAGCAGCCTAGTACTAGGCTATGAGCAGTTCTTC.

Notes on this clonotype: A much larger clone differs from this one at a single base, so this may be a read error. This chain uses TRBV12-3 or TRBV12-4 with TRBJ2-1, with TRBD2 identical over 9 bases. The CDR3 extends over 16 amino acids. The V and J ends lost 0 bases and 8 bases, in that order; junction bases with no gene match: 8. The CDR3 protein is CASSLAGTSSPHEQFF. Here the CDR3 DNA reads TGTGCCAGCAGTTTAGCCGGGACTAGCAGTCCCCATGAGCAGTTCTTC.

This clonotype has more than one count but fewer than ten. V and J are TRBV12-3 or TRBV12-4 and TRBJ1-2; 9 bases map to TRBD1. The V and J ends lost 7 bases and 5 bases, in that order; junction bases with no gene match: 8. The CDR3 extends over 14 amino acids. The CDR3 DNA reads TGTGCCAGCAATAGAGGACAGGGGAGGTATGGCTACACCTTC. Protein product: CASNRGQGRYGYTF.

With respect to this clonotype: This clone may be a read error of a much larger clone one base away. The rearrangement joins TRBV7-8 to TRBJ2-3, with 7 bases aligning to TRBD1. This CDR3 region has 13 residues. V was clipped by 3 bases and J by 5 bases; unmatched bases: 2. Germline V lookup: CDR1 SGHVS, CDR2 FQNEAQ. Here the CDR3 reads CASSFRDRDTQYF. In DNA, the CDR3 is TGTGCCAGCAGCTTTCGGGACAGAGATACGCAGTATTTT.

The rearrangement links TRBV9 to TRBJ1-1, with no clear D. V was clipped by 0 bases and J by 6 bases, with 6 bases between them. The CDR3 has 12 amino acids. CDR1 and CDR2 (germline): SGDLS, YYNGEE. CDR3 sequence reads: CASSVAQSEAFF. CDR3 bases: TGTGCCAGCAGCGTAGCACAGTCTGAAGCTTTCTTT.

This clonotype appeared many times. CDR3: CSVEGGHELNYGYTF. CDR3 bases: TGCAGCGTTGAAGGGGGTCACGAACTGAACTATGGCTACACCTTC. The chain is built from TRBV29-1 and TRBJ1-2; D is unresolved. Per germline, CDR1 SQVTM and CDR2 ANQGSEA. The V end was cut by 1 base, the J end by 2 bases, with 14 bases between. The CDR3 runs to 15 residues.

The chain is built from TRBV20-1 and TRBJ2-7; D may be TRBD1 (5 bases). V was shortened by 6 bases and J by 2 bases, with 11 bases between the two germline ends. The CDR3 is 12 residues long. Germline values: CDR1 DFQATT, CDR2 SNEGSKA (reference sequence). CDR3 region: CSAYRITYEQYF. CDR3 coding DNA: TGCAGTGCATACAGGATCACCTACGAGCAGTACTTC.

This clonotype was observed at least ten times. The chain employs TRBV5-1 and TRBJ1-1; D call uncertain. This CDR3 comprises 14 residues. Germline V gives CDR1 SGHRS, CDR2 YFSETQ. V shed 4 bases and J shed 1 base, with 11 bases lying between them. CDR3 coding DNA: TGCGCCAGCAGCCCCAGACTACCGAACACTGAAGCTTTCTTT. This translates into CASSPRLPNTEAFF.

This clonotype was seen more than once but under ten times. The chain recombines TRBV9 with TRBJ1-1; D not resolved. V lost 1 base and J lost 0, with 10 bases in between. The CDR3 is 15 amino acids. The germline gives CDR1 SGDLS, CDR2 YYNGEE. CDR3 in amino acids: CASSVYLGLNTEAFF. CDR3 nucleotides: TGTGCCAGCAGCGTATATCTGGGTTTGAACACTGAAGCTTTCTTT.

In the case of this clonotype: A much larger clone differs by one base, so this may be a read error. V is TRBV12-3 or TRBV12-4 and J is TRBJ2-5, with D possibly matching TRBD1 (8 bases). The CDR3 is 15 amino acids. CDR3 bases: TGTGCCAGCAGTCACAGGGGGGGTAACGTTGAGACCCTGTACTTC. Translating it yields CASSHRGGNVETLYF.

This clonotype was detected ten times or more. The chain employs TRBV29-1 and TRBJ2-5; 11 bases are a match to TRBD2. In germline, CDR1 is SQVTM, CDR2 ANQGSEA. This CDR3 contains 15 residues. Trimming at V came to 6 bases and at J to 2 bases, leaving 8 bases not matched to a gene. In DNA form, the CDR3 reads TGCAGCGTCTCCGGGACTAGCGGACCTCAAGAGACCCAGTACTTC. It encodes CSVSGTSGPQETQYF.

This clonotype was picked up a small number of times. The chain joins TRBV11-2 to TRBJ2-2, with D unresolved. CDR1 is SGHAT, CDR2 FQNNGV, per germline. The CDR3 has 13 amino acids. The V end lost 5 bases, the J end lost 3 bases, and 7 bases lay between the germline ends. CDR3 nucleotide sequence: TGTGCCAGCAGCAACGGGCACACCGGGGAGCTGTTTTTT. Translation: CASSNGHTGELFF.

This clonotype was seen at least ten times. The gene calls are TRBV5-1 and TRBJ1-2; 7 nucleotides line up with TRBD1. Germline V gives CDR1 SGHRS, CDR2 YFSETQ. The CDR3 is 16 residues long. V lost 0 bases, J lost 5 bases, and 10 bases stayed unmatched. CDR3 residues: CASSLEPGQNPYGYTF. The CDR3 coding sequence is TGCGCCAGCAGCTTGGAGCCGGGACAGAACCCTTATGGCTACACCTTC.

This clonotype has at least ten counts. This chain uses TRBV9 with TRBJ1-3; 10 bases agree with TRBD1. Germline V gene data show CDR1 as SGDLS and CDR2 as YYNGEE. V was pared by 3 bases and J by 6 bases, with 6 bases of the junction left unmatched. This CDR3 region has 15 residues. The CDR3 reads CASSGGQGDENTIYF. The CDR3 DNA follows: TGTGCCAGCAGCGGAGGACAGGGGGATGAAAACACCATATATTTT.

This clonotype was recorded at least ten times. The rearrangement links TRBV21-1 to TRBJ1-3. TRBV21-1 is flagged as a pseudogene. The CDR3 covers 11 residues. The CDR3 protein is CAIPERNTIYF. DNA for the CDR3: TGTGCCATCCCAGAGCGAAACACCATATATTTT.

This clonotype occurred many times. This sequence joins TRBV7-3 and TRBJ2-1, with TRBD2 identical over 9 bases. This CDR3 spans 15 amino acids. Germline CDR1 is SGHTA and CDR2 is FQGTGA. V shed 1 base, J shed 7 bases, and the junction held 5 bases outside the gene matches. CDR3 sequence (DNA): TGTGCCAGCAGCTTAATGGCGGGAGGGCGTAATGAGCAGTTCTTC. It is translated as CASSLMAGGRNEQFF.

This clonotype occurred many times. The chain has TRBV20-1 and TRBJ2-7; no reliable D call. The CDR3 totals 12 residues. V gave up 5 bases and J gave up 2 bases, with 10 bases separating them. Germline V gene sequence: CDR1 DFQATT, CDR2 SNEGSKA (reference sequence). Here the CDR3 DNA reads TGCAGTGCTGCAGACGGCACCTACGAGCAGTACGTC. Protein product: CSAADGTYEQYV.

V and J are TRBV2 and TRBJ2-7, with D uncertain. Germline V CDR1 and CDR2: SNHLY, FYNNEI. The V gene lost 8 bases and the J gene lost 2 bases, with 16 bases spanning the gap. The CDR3 consists of 14 residues. The CDR3 sequence is CASSLGSPTYEQYF. CDR3 sequence (DNA): TGTGCCAGCTCCCTCGGGTCCCCAACCTACGAGCAGTACTTC.

The CDR3 DNA follows: TGTGCCAGCAGTTTCGCCAGGGGTAATGGCTACACCTTC. Amino acids: CASSFARGNGYTF. The V call is TRBV12-3 or TRBV12-4, the J call TRBJ1-2, with D maybe TRBD1 (6 bases). V dropped 3 bases and J dropped 6 bases, with 11 bases sitting between them. CDR3 length equals 13 residues.

This clonotype was detected only a few times. The chain carries TRBV15 and TRBJ2-1, with 10 bases identical to TRBD2. The CDR3 runs 16 residues. V gave up 4 bases and J gave up 10 bases; unmatched junction bases: 13. Germline V gene lookup returns CDR1 LNHNV and CDR2 YYDKDF (reference sequence). The DNA for the CDR3 is TGTGCCACCAGCATTCGGGTGCTAGCGGGAGTTTGGGAGCAGTTCTTC. Its translation: CATSIRVLAGVWEQFF. The full variable domain, with the rest looked up from reference TRBV15 and TRBJ2-1, is DAMVIQNPRYQVTQFGKPVTLSCSQTLNHNVMYWYQQKSSQAPKLLFHYYDKDFNNEADTPDNFQSRRPNTSFCFLDIRSPGLGDTAMYLCATSIRVLAGVWEQFFGPGTRLTVL.

In its sample, this clonotype was seen many times. This chain joins TRBV12-3 or TRBV12-4 and TRBJ1-1; the match to TRBD1 covers 7 bases. This CDR3 is 15 amino acids long. V lost 6 bases to trimming and J lost 5 bases; unmatched junction nucleotides: 12. CDR3 in DNA: TGTGCCAGCAGGGACAGGCAACCCCACCGGACTGAAGCTTTCTTT. This codes for CASRDRQPHRTEAFF.

The genes are TRBV5-1 and TRBJ2-7; D gene unclear. CDR1 SGHRS and CDR2 YFSETQ come from the germline V gene. V lost 1 base and J 2 bases, leaving 7 bases between the germline ends. CDR3 length: 13 residues. CDR3 nucleotides: TGCGCCAGCAGCTTGTTGTCCGCCTACGAGCAGTACTTC. Its protein is CASSLLSAYEQYF.

The chain carries TRBV29-1 and TRBJ2-2, with 15 bases that match TRBD2. From germline, CDR1 is SQVTM and CDR2 ANQGSEA. The CDR3 extends over 21 amino acids. V dropped 5 bases and J dropped 0; count of bases not matched to a gene: 16. The CDR3 DNA reads TGCAGCGTTACTTCGGGTCACCCCGGACTAGCGGGAGGGGCGAACACCGGGGAGCTGTTTTTT. Amino acid sequence: CSVTSGHPGLAGGANTGELFF.